This T cell receptor (beta chain) was captured by sequencing in a study of T cell repertoires in cytomegalovirus infection. Turning to the study itself: Public TCR beta signature analysis indicated the presence of both CMV infection and matching HLA type.

Germline CDR1 and CDR2: LGHNT and FRNRAP. Trimming stripped 1 base from V and 4 bases from J, with 10 bases between. CDR3 length: 15 residues. Worth noting for this clonotype: Its antigen remains unidentified.

Whole-study results and caveats: Dominating the ex vivo response were HLA-C-restricted CMV-specific TCR beta clonotypes. Identification of carriers of CMV plus the relevant HLA was achieved through cumulative public TCR beta family frequency.

In TCRdb, the reads were re-called with MiXCR into one record per CDR3 protein. This sample has 400,000 or so distinct CDR3 sequences, with 15% to 20% found just once. The clonotype comes from a human donor in good health (CMV status not recorded). Some clones in this sample may be carry-over from other donors' samples. Sequenced input: PBMCs. V and J are TRBV12-5 and TRBJ2-2, with D perhaps matching TRBD2 (6 bases). The DNA of the CDR3 is TGTGCTAGTGGTTTGGCTCAGGGAGGCACCGGGGAGCTGTTTTTT. Protein sequence: CASGLAQGGTGELFF.